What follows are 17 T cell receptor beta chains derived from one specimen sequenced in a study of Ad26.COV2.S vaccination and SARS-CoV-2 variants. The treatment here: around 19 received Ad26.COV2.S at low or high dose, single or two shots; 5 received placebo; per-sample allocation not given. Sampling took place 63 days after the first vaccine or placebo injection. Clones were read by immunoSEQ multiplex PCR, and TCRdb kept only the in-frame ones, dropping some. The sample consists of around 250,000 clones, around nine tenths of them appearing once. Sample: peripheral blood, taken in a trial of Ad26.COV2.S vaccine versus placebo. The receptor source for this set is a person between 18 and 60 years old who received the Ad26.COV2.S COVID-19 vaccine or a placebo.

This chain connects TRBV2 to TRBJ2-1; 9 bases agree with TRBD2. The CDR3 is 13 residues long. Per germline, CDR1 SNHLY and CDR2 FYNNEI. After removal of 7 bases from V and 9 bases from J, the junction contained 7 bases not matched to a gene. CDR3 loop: CASTGTSYAEQFF. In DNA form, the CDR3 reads TGTGCCAGCACCGGGACTAGCTACGCTGAGCAGTTCTTC.

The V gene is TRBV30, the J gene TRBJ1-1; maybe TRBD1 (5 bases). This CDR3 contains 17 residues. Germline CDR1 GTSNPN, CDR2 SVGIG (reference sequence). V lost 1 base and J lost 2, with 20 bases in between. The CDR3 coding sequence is TGTGCCTGGAGTGACTCTCCTTTGGGGCACATCAACACTGAAGCTTTCTTT. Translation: CAWSDSPLGHINTEAFF.

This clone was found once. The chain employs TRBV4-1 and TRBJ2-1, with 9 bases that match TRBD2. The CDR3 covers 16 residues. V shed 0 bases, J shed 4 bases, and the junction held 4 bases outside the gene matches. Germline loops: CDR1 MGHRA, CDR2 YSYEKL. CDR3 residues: CASSQEASGMYNEQFF. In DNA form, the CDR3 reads TGCGCCAGCAGCCAAGAGGCTAGCGGGATGTACAATGAGCAGTTCTTC.

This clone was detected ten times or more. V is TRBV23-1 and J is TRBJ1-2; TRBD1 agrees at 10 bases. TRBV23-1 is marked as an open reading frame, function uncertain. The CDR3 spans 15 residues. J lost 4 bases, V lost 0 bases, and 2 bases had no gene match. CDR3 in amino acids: CASSQSGTGVYGYTF. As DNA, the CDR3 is TGCGCCAGCAGTCAATCGGGGACAGGGGTCTATGGCTACACCTTC.

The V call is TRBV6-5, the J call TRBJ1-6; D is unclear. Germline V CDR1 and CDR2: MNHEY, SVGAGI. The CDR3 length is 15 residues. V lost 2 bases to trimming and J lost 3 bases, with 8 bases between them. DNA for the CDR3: TGTGCCAGCAGTTACCTAGAGGGCTATAATTCACCCCTCCACTTT. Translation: CASSYLEGYNSPLHF.

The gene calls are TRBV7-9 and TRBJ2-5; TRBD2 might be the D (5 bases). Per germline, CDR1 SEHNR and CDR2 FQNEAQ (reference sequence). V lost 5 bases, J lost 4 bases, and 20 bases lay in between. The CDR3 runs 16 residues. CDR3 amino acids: CASSPFSVLEGETQYF. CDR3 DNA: TGTGCCAGCAGCCCATTTAGCGTCCTAGAGGGAGAGACCCAGTACTTC.

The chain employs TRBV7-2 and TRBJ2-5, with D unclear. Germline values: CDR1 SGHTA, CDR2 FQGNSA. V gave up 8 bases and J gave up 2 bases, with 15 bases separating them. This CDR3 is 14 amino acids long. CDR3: CASGKPPPQETQYF. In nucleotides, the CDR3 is TGTGCCAGCGGCAAACCTCCCCCTCAAGAGACCCAGTACTTC.

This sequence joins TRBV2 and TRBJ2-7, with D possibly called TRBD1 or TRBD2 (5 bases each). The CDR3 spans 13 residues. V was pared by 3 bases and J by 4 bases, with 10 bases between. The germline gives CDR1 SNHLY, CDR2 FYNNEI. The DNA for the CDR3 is TGTGCCAGCAGTGAGGGGGTCTGGTACGAGCAGTACGTC. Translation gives CASSEGVWYEQYV.

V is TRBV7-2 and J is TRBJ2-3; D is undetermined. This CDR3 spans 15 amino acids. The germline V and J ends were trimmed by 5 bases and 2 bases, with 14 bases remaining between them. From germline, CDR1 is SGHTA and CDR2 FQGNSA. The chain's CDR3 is CASSHGPAPTDTQYF. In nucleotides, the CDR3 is TGTGCCAGCAGCCACGGACCGGCCCCCACAGATACGCAGTATTTT.

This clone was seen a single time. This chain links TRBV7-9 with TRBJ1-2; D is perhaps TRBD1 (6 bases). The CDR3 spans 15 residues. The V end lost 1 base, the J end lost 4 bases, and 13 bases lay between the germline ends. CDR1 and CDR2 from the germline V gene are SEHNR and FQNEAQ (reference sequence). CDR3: CASSLVGQQSYGYTF. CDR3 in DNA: TGTGCCAGCAGCTTAGTTGGACAGCAGTCCTATGGCTACACCTTC.

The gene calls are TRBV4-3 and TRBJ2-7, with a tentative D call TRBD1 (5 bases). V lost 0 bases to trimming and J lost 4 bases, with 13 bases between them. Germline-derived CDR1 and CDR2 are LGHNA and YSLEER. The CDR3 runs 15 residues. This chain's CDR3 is CASSQDWGGWYEQYF. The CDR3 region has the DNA TGCGCCAGCAGCCAAGATTGGGGCGGTTGGTACGAGCAGTACTTC.

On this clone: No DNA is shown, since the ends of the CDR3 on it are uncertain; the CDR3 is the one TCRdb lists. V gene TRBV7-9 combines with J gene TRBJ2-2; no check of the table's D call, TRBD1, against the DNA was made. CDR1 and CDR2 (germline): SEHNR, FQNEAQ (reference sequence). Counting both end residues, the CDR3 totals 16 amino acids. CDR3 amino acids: CAIEYKGARTPGSCFF.

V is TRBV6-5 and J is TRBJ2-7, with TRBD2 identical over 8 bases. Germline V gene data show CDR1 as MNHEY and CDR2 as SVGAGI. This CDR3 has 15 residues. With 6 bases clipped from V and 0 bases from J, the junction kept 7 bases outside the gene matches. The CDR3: CASRSGGASSYEQYV. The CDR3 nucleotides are TGTGCCAGCAGATCGGGGGGGGCCAGCTCCTACGAGCAGTACGTC.

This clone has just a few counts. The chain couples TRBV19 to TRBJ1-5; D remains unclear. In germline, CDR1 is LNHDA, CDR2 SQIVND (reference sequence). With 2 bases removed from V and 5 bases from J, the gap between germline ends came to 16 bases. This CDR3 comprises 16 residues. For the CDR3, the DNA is TGTGCCAGTAGTATAACAAGGGTTGGGTATGATCAGCCCCAGCATTTT. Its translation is CASSITRVGYDQPQHF.

The chain's CDR3 is CATSLGEGANSPLHF. The CDR3 DNA reads as TGTGCCACGTCCCTTGGGGAGGGGGCTAATTCACCCCTCCACTTT. The genes are TRBV6-5 and TRBJ1-6; 7 bases line up with TRBD1. V shed 10 bases and J 6 bases; nucleotides not matched to a gene: 12. The germline V gene has CDR1 MNHEY and CDR2 SVGAGI. The CDR3 sequence is 15 residues long.

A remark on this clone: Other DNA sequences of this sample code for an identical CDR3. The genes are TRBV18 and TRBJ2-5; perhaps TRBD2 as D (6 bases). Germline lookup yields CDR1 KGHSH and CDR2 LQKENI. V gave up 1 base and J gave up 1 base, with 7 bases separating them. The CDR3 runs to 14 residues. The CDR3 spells CASSPRRAQETQYF. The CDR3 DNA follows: TGTGCCAGCTCACCACGGAGGGCCCAAGAGACCCAGTACTTC.

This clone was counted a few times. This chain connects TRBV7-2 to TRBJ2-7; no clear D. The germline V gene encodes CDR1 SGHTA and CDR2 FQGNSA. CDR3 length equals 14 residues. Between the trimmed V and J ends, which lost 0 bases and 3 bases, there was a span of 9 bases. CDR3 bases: TGTGCCAGCAGCTTAGCGGTGACCGGCTACGAGCAGTACTTC. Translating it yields CASSLAVTGYEQYF. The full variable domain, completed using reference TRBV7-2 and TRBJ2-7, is GAGVSQSPSNKVTEKGKDVELRCDPISGHTALYWYRQSLGQGLEFLIYFQGNSAPDKSGLPSDRFSAERTGGSVSTLTIQRTQQEDSAVYLCASSLAVTGYEQYFGPGTRLTVT.